The 11 T cell receptor beta chains below come from one sample, sequenced in a study of molecular identifiers for immune sequencing clone quantification. TCRdb itself ran the PCR reads through MiXCR, one entry per CDR3 protein. The table has about 510,000 distinct CDR3 sequences, 25% seen once. The sequencing sample was made of naive CD8+ T cells from blood, with Jurkat cell RNA spiked in. The subset: FACS-sorted CD8+CD4-CCR7+CD45RA+ naive T cells. The receptors shown here come from a human donor in good health. Some libraries in this study had Jurkat cell RNA spiked in.

About this clonotype: One end of the junction fails to match germline, which may point to a read error. V and J are TRBV2 and TRBJ2-2; TRBD1 aligns across 7 bases. The germline V gene encodes CDR1 SNHLY and CDR2 FYNNEI. The CDR3 is 15 amino acids. The CDR3 loop is CAGSPGTVNTGELFF. CDR3 DNA: TGTGCCGGCAGTCCCGGGACAGTGAACACCGGGGAGCTGTTTTTT. The variable domain in full, completed from reference TRBV2 and TRBJ2-2, reads EPEVTQTPSHQVTQMGQEVILRCVPISNHLYFYWYRQILGQKVEFLVSFYNNEISEKSEIFDDQFSVERPDGSNFTLKIRSTKLEDSAMYFCAGSPGTVNTGELFFGEGSRLTVL.

This clonotype showed up just a few times. The chain combines TRBV11-2 with TRBJ2-2; D possibly matches TRBD1 or TRBD2 (5 bases each). The CDR3 has 15 amino acids. Trimming left V 4 bases short and J 4 bases short, with 13 bases between. Germline CDR1 is SGHAT and CDR2 is FQNNGV. CDR3: CASSSGRGSTGELFF. In DNA, the CDR3 is TGTGCCAGCAGCTCTGGACGGGGCTCCACCGGGGAGCTGTTTTTT.

This sequence joins TRBV4-1 and TRBJ2-1, with 11 bases fitting TRBD2. Germline lookup yields CDR1 MGHRA and CDR2 YSYEKL. The CDR3 contains 17 residues. J lost 3 bases, V lost 4 bases, and 8 bases had no gene match. The CDR3 DNA reads as TGCGCCAGCAGCCCCCCCCTAGCGGGGGGATACTACAATGAGCAGTTCTTC. It specifies CASSPPLAGGYYNEQFF.

The chain has TRBV7-9 and TRBJ1-2; D ambiguous. Between the trimmed V and J ends, which lost 6 bases and 4 bases, there was a span of 18 bases. Germline V gives CDR1 SEHNR, CDR2 FQNEAQ (reference sequence). This CDR3 contains 15 residues. CDR3 amino acids: CASSPPGGVSYGYTF. CDR3 DNA: TGTGCCAGCAGTCCCCCCGGCGGTGTCAGCTATGGCTACACCTTC.

This clonotype came up many times. The J gene is TRBJ1-1, the V gene TRBV10-2; D is possibly TRBD1 (6 bases). CDR3 length: 16 residues. Between the trimmed V and J ends, which lost 4 bases and 5 bases, there was a span of 20 bases. Per germline, CDR1 WSHSY and CDR2 SAAADI. The CDR3 region is CASSAPGRGGGTEAFF. In nucleotides, the CDR3 is TGCGCCAGCAGTGCTCCAGGACGGGGAGGGGGTACTGAAGCTTTCTTT.

The chain uses TRBV10-1 and TRBJ2-3; possibly TRBD2 for D (6 bases). V was shortened by 7 bases and J by 0 bases, with 26 bases between the two germline ends. The CDR3 is made up of 19 amino acids. Germline lookup yields CDR1 WNHNN and CDR2 SYGVQD (reference sequence). CDR3 sequence reads: CASIPQTGLEPSSTDTQYF. Here the CDR3 DNA reads TGCGCCAGCATTCCTCAAACGGGACTCGAACCCAGTAGCACAGATACGCAGTATTTT.

This clonotype has at least ten counts. The genes are TRBV9 and TRBJ1-5; D is unclear. The CDR3 length is 13 residues. Trimming removed 4 bases from V and 9 bases from J, with 14 bases in between. Per germline, CDR1 SGDLS and CDR2 YYNGEE. The CDR3 sequence is CASSPEGPWPQHF. In DNA, the CDR3 is TGTGCCAGCAGCCCAGAAGGACCTTGGCCCCAGCATTTT.

As to this clonotype: A junction boundary mismatches the germline segment, possibly from a read error. The rearrangement uses TRBV7-9 and TRBJ2-2; the D gene is possibly TRBD2 (6 bases). CDR3 length equals 12 residues. Germline CDR1 is SEHNR and CDR2 is FQNEAQ (reference sequence). The CDR3 sequence is CASSLFPGGLFF. The CDR3 bases are TGTGCCAGCAGCTTATTCCCCGGGGGGCTGTTTTTT.

Points on this clonotype: Compared with germline, one end of the junction differs, possibly owing to a read error. The chain links TRBV4-1 to TRBJ1-4; 7 bases align to TRBD1. This CDR3 spans 16 amino acids. The germline CDR1 and CDR2 sequences are MGHRA and YSYEKL. CDR3 sequence reads: CASSTQTGATNEELFF. For the CDR3, the DNA is TGCGCCAGCAGCACCCAAACAGGGGCAACTAATGAAGAACTGTTTTTT.

The rearrangement links TRBV4-1 to TRBJ2-3; 12 nucleotides align to TRBD2. The CDR3 loop spans 17 amino acids. Germline CDR1 and CDR2: MGHRA and YSYEKL. V lost 4 bases, J lost 2 bases, and 7 bases stayed unmatched. In DNA, the CDR3 is TGCGCCAGCAGCCGAGAGACTAGCGGGGGCCTCACAGATACGCAGTATTTT. Translating gives CASSRETSGGLTDTQYF.

The chain carries TRBV12-3 or TRBV12-4 and TRBJ2-7; D not certain. The CDR3 has 13 amino acids. V lost 4 bases to trimming and J lost 3 bases, with 10 bases between them. CDR3 residues: CASSSGRIYEQYF. CDR3 nucleotide sequence: TGTGCCAGCAGTTCTGGGCGGATCTACGAGCAGTACTTC.